These T cell receptor beta chains were read from a single sample in a study of technical replicates of blood from a handful of donors. Assay used: immunoSEQ multiplex PCR; TCRdb lists only in-frame clones, some missing. The repertoire holds under 65,000 clones, with 92% as singletons. The sequenced material came from PBMCs. The receptor set was obtained from a human donor in good health. Some clones in this sample may be carry-over from other donors' samples. Each CDR3 is given with its conserved first and last residue. Each record gives: clone size, CDR3 length, V gene, J gene, D gene, CDR3 protein. D genes are given only for firm matches. Some rows have no size entry. The others give once, few or many, or a class for an expanded clone.

-,17,TRBV7-2,TRBJ2-6,-,CASTRGGGGSGANVLTF
-,15,TRBV5-4,TRBJ2-1,-,CASSLRLASYNEQFF
-,16,TRBV13,TRBJ2-1,-,CASSSRGEKTYNEQFF
-,12,TRBV5-4,TRBJ2-1,-,CASSYPNNEQFF
-,18,TRBV19,TRBJ1-5,TRBD1,CASSHRGTGTQGNQPQHF
-,16,TRBV7-9,TRBJ2-7,-,CASSSTWLVSSYEQYF
-,13,TRBV7-2,TRBJ2-1,TRBD2,CASSPGGGREQFF
-,12,TRBV29-1,TRBJ2-4,TRBD2,CSVTLAENIQYF
-,16,TRBV18,TRBJ1-1,TRBD1,CASSPRDRDKGTEAFF
once,14,TRBV29-1,TRBJ2-3,TRBD2,CSVVGGRATDTQYF
-,14,TRBV5-4,TRBJ2-3,-,CASSLQGRTDTQYF
-,13,TRBV5-1,TRBJ1-5,-,CASSLFGDQPQHF
-,19,TRBV9,TRBJ1-6,TRBD1,CASSVSRGPPSSYNSPLHF
few,15,TRBV18,TRBJ2-7,TRBD1,CASSPDRGGFGEQYF
-,14,TRBV18,TRBJ2-1,-,CASSPIAANNEQFF
-,14,TRBV5-4,TRBJ2-1,-,CASSLARGSLEQFF
-,21,TRBV28,TRBJ2-1,TRBD2,CASSPGTELAGGPFSYNEQFF
-,15,TRBV10-1,TRBJ2-7,-,CASVWRWAFSYEQYF
-,15,TRBV7-2,TRBJ2-7,TRBD2,CASSLVLGGEHEQYF
-,14,TRBV7-9,TRBJ2-1,-,CASSQDKAYNEQFF
-,19,TRBV28,TRBJ2-6,TRBD1,CASSLYHGQGLSGANVLTF
-,14,TRBV19,TRBJ2-2,-,CASSRGVDTGELFF
-,16,TRBV7-3,TRBJ1-5,TRBD1,CASSPRGDREYQPQHF
-,13,TRBV19,TRBJ2-5,-,CASSPRTEETQYF
-,13,TRBV11-2,TRBJ2-7,TRBD1,CASSQGQIYEQYF
-,16,TRBV5-5,TRBJ2-2,TRBD2,CASSGPAGPNTGELFF
-,15,TRBV7-6,TRBJ2-7,-,CASSFGIPPSYEQYF
once,16,TRBV14,TRBJ2-5,TRBD2,CASSQRLAVGQETQYF
-,11,TRBV13,TRBJ1-2,-,CASSLLPGYTF
-,16,TRBV4-2,TRBJ1-4,-,CASSQDPQRTNEKLFF
-,13,TRBV29-1,TRBJ2-7,-,CSVVPGYQNEQYF
-,15,TRBV18,TRBJ2-1,TRBD1,CASSRDRGPYNEQFF
-,12,TRBV18,TRBJ1-1,-,CASSDRNTEAFF